The clone carrying this T cell receptor beta chain has only one observation. Antigen unknown. Caucasian adults living in Nashville, Tennessee, provided all samples. This specimen comes from a study of shared clonotypes between healthy human individuals. About the study: The cohort comprised a couple of women and a few men. Their ages spanned 18 to 49 years. Whole-study findings and limits: Sequencing depth was predicted to influence how clonotypes are shared among donors.

The CDR3 runs 17 residues. CDR1 MNHEY and CDR2 SMNVEV come from the germline V gene (reference sequence). The V end was cut by 3 bases, the J end by 2 bases, with 17 bases between. Sequencing was performed with immunoSEQ multiplex PCR; in TCRdb, only in-frame clones are kept and a portion is missing. The repertoire includes hundreds of thousands of clones, more than 75% of them detected once, and over 10% sits in the top ten. Sequencing used PBMCs. The chain combines TRBV27 with TRBJ2-1; D gene unclear. This receptor was identified in a woman in her thirties or forties in good health. Some clones in this sample may be carry-over from other donors' samples. CDR3 sequence reads: CASSFRRRQTTYNEQFF. The CDR3, as DNA: TGTGCCAGCAGTTTTCGACGCCGGCAAACTACCTACAATGAGCAGTTCTTC.